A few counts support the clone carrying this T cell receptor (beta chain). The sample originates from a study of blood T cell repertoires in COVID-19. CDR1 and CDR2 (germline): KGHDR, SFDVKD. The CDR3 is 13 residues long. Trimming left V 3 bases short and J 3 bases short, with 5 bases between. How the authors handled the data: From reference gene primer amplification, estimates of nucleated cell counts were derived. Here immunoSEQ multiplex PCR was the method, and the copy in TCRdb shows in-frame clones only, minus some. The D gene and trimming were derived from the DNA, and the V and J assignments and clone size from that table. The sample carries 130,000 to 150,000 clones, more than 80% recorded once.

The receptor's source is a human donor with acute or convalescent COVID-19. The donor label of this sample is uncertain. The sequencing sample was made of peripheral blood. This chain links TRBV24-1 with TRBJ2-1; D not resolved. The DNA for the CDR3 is TGTGCCACCAGTGATCAGTTCTACAATGAGCAGTTCTTC. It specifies CATSDQFYNEQFF.